This T cell receptor beta chain was captured by sequencing in a study of identical twins. In TCRdb, the 5' RACE reads were re-called with MiXCR into one record per CDR3 protein. Here the sample spans 400,000 to 550,000 distinct CDR3 sequences, roughly 21% being singletons. Deletions cut 1 base from V and 2 bases from J, with 11 bases between. The CDR3 covers 14 residues. The germline gives CDR1 DFQATT, CDR2 SNEGSKA (reference sequence). With regard to this clonotype: The antigen remains unidentified.

Whole-study results and caveats: Zero-insertion analyses could be partly confounded by invariant MAIT and iNKT cells.

This sample was shared with a second study, whose subject was T cells expressing NK-cell markers. That study reports: The TCR beta repertoires originated in sorted CD3+CD56+NKG2C+, CD3+CD56+NKG2C- and CD3+CD56-NKG2C+ T cells.

Sequencing was carried out using CD4+ T cells sorted from blood. This sequence was found in a woman aged 18-30 years in good health. This chain joins TRBV20-1 and TRBJ2-5; D gene ambiguous. The CDR3 DNA reads TGCAGTGCTAGAGTATCGGCACAGCAAGAGACCCAGTACTTC. Translated, it gives CSARVSAQQETQYF.